Listed here is a single T cell receptor beta chain. TCRdb's copy holds only in-frame clones and misses some; the assay was immunoSEQ multiplex PCR. The data contain over 250,000 clones, approximately 87% of them singletons. These data come from a study of blood T cell repertoires in COVID-19. Germline assignment: CDR1 LGHNA and CDR2 YSLEER. The V and J ends lost 1 base and 2 bases respectively, with 5 bases between them. This CDR3 is 13 amino acids long. The sample taken for sequencing was PBMCs or T cells enriched from blood (not recorded which). The clonotype was recovered from a woman aged 25-40 years who had recovered from COVID-19. The chain links TRBV4-3 to TRBJ2-5; D remains unclear. DNA for the CDR3: TGCGCCAGCAGCCAAGTAGTTCAAGAGACCCAGTACTTC. It is translated as CASSQVVQETQYF.